This T cell receptor (beta chain) originates from a study of T cell responses to AZD1222 COVID-19 vaccine. Study-level findings and limits: Seropositivity was recorded at baseline in only six AZD1222 recipients. Dominant CD4 TCR responses targeted spike regions 160-218 and 743-854. Donor demographics were predominantly white British with a female majority; clonal diversity may be underestimated.

The method was immunoSEQ multiplex PCR; TCRdb's version includes in-frame clones alone and lacks a portion of them. In the table there are some 150,000 clones, about 90% of which are singletons. For this clone: What it binds is not known.

The CDR3 runs to 13 residues. Looked up from germline, CDR1 is SGHTA and CDR2 is FQGNSA. Trimming took off 7 bases at V and 2 bases at J, with 12 bases between the two ends. The rearrangement uses TRBV7-2 and TRBJ2-7, with D perhaps matching TRBD1 or TRBD2 (5 bases each). The receptor comes from an adult in good health. Specimen: peripheral blood, collected on day 0 of AZD1222 vaccination. This CDR3 reads CASNRDRTYEQYF. In nucleotides, the CDR3 is TGTGCCAGCAACCGGGACCGTACCTACGAGCAGTACTTC.